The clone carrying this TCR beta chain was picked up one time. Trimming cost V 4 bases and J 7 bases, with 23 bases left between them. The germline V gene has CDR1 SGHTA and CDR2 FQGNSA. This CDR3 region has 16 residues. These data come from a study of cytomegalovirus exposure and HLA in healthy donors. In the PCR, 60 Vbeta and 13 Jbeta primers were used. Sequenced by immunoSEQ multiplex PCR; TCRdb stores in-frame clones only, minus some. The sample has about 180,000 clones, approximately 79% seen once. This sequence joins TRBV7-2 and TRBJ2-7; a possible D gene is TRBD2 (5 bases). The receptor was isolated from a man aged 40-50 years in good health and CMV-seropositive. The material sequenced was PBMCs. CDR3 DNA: TGTGCCAGCAGCTCCAAGTTGCGAAGCGGCCCTGATGAGCAGTACTTC. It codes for CASSSKLRSGPDEQYF.